This T cell receptor (beta chain) was identified in a study of radiation and T cells in renal cell carcinoma. Findings and caveats of the study: From baseline, blood top tumor clonotypes peaked at 2 weeks post-radiation.

Here immunoSEQ multiplex PCR was the method, and the copy in TCRdb shows in-frame clones only, minus some. This repertoire shows around 21,000 clones, around 49% found once; its top ten account for more than 15%. Treatment described: 15 Gy SBRT to primary tumor, nephrectomy 4 weeks later. This clone occurred a few times. Antigen: not known. Germline V lookup: CDR1 LGHNA, CDR2 YNFKEQ. V lost 5 bases and J 2 bases, leaving 19 bases between the germline ends. This CDR3 region has 17 residues. The V gene is TRBV4-2, the J gene TRBJ2-1; D is possibly TRBD2 (7 bases). The material sequenced was tumor tissue, taken from a patient whose treatment included radiotherapy and nephrectomy. This receptor was taken from a woman aged 45-60 years with renal cell carcinoma. In DNA form, the CDR3 reads TGTGCCAGCAGCACCTTTGAAGGGGGGGGTACCTACAATGAGCAGTTCTTC. It specifies CASSTFEGGGTYNEQFF.